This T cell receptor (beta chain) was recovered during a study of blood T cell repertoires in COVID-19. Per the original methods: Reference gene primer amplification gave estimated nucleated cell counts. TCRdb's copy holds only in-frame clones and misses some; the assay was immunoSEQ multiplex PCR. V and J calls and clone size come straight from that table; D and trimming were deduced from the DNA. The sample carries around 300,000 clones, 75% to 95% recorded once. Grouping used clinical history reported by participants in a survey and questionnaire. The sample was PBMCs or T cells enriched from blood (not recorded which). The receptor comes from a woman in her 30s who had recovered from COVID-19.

The CDR3: CASSSEGTSATEAFF. The CDR3 DNA follows: TGTGCCAGCTCATCGGAAGGGACATCAGCCACTGAAGCTTTCTTT. The J gene is TRBJ1-1, the V gene TRBV18; a weak D match, TRBD1 (6 bases). Germline CDR1 is KGHSH and CDR2 is LQKENI. The CDR3 has 15 residues. With 5 bases removed from V and 4 bases from J, the gap between germline ends came to 17 bases.